This T cell receptor beta chain was captured by sequencing in a study of identical twins. Trimming stripped 7 bases from V and 0 bases from J, with 15 bases between. Germline assignment: CDR1 ENHRY and CDR2 SYGVKD. The CDR3 sequence is 16 residues long. This clonotype was picked up many times. From the 5' RACE reads, TCRdb called clonotypes with MiXCR, one entry per CDR3 protein. The sample carries about 810,000 distinct CDR3 sequences, 10% to 15% recorded once. These data were likewise used in another study, on yellow fever vaccine responses in identical twins.

This TCR came from a woman younger than 30 in good health. Sequencing used PBMCs. The chain combines TRBV10-3 with TRBJ2-2, with D possibly being TRBD1 (5 bases). The CDR3 coding sequence is TGTGCCATCACCCCGACAGATAGTACGAACACCGGGGAGCTGTTTTTT. Its translation is CAITPTDSTNTGELFF.